Reported below is one T cell receptor (beta chain). The sample originates from a study of response to subunit inactivated influenza vaccine. TCRdb recomputed calls from the RT-PCR reads with MiXCR, one row per CDR3 protein. The sample has approximately 500,000 distinct CDR3 sequences, around a quarter seen once. This CDR3 comprises 15 residues. Germline assignment: CDR1 SGHRS and CDR2 YFSETQ. V shed 5 bases and J shed 0 bases, with 15 bases lying between them. These records were also assigned to another study, of T cells expressing NK-cell markers. That work adds: TCR beta cDNA was made by 5'RACE template switching with UMIs. Eight donors were sequenced, seven testing HCMV-seropositive and one testing seronegative.

V gene TRBV5-1 combines with J gene TRBJ2-7; TRBD2 might be the D (6 bases). The receptor was isolated from a man in his fifties or sixties who received an inactivated influenza vaccine. The sequenced sample was CD4+ T cells sorted from PBMCs, obtained about 11 days after vaccination. CDR3 DNA: TGCGCCAGCAGTTCGCCGGGACTTCCCTCCTACGAGCAGTACTTC. Its protein product is CASSSPGLPSYEQYF.